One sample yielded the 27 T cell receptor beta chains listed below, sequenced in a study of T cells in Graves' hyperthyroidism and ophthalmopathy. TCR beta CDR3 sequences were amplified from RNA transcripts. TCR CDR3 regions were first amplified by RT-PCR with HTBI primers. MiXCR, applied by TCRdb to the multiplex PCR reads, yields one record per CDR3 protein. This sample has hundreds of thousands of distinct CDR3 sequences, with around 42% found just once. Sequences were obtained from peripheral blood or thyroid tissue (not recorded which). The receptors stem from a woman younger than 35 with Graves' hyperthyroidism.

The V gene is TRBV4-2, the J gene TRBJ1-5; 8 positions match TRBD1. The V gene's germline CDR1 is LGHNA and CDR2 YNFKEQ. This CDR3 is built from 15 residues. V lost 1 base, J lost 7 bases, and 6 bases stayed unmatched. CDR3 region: CASSQVLGTGQPQHF. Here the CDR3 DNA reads TGTGCCAGCAGCCAAGTTTTAGGGACAGGCCAGCCCCAGCATTTT.

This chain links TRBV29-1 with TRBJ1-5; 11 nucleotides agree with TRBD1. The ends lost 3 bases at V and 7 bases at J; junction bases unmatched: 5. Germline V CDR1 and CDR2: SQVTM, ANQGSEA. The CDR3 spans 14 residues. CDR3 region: CSVDTGQGGQPQHF. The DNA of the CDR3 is TGCAGCGTTGATACGGGACAGGGGGGGCAGCCCCAGCATTTT.

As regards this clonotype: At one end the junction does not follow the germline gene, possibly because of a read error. CDR3 nucleotide sequence: TGCGCCAGCAGCCAAGAGGACACTGCTTCTGGAAACACCATATATTTT. It encodes CASSQEDTASGNTIYF. The chain joins TRBV7-2 to TRBJ1-3, with D possibly matching TRBD1 (5 bases). This CDR3 has 16 residues. Germline CDR1 is SGHTA and CDR2 is FQGNSA.

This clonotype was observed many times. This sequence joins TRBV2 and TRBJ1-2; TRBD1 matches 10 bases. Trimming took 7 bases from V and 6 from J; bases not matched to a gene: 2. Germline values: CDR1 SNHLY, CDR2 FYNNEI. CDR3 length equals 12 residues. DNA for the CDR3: TGTGCCAGCACCGGACAGGGGGATGGCTACACCTTC. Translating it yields CASTGQGDGYTF.

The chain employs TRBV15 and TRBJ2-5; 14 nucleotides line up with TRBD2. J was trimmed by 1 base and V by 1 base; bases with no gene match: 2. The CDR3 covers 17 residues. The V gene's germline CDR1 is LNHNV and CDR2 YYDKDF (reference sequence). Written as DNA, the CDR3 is TGTGCCACCAGCAGAGGGACTAGCGGGAGGACCCAAGAGACCCAGTACTTC. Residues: CATSRGTSGRTQETQYF.

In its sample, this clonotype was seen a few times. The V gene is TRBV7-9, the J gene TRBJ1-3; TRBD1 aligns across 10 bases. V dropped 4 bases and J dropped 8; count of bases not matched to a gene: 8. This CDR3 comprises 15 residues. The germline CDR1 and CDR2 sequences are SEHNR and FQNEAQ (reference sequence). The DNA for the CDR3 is TGTGCCAGCAGCTCTTTGGACAGGGGGACGGACACCATATATTTT. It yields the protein CASSSLDRGTDTIYF.

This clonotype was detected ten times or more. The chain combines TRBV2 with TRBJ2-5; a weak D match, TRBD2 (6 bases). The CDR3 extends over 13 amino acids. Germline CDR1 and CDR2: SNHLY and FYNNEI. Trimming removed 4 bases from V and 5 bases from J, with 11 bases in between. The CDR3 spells CASSVWGVETQYF. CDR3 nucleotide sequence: TGTGCCAGCAGTGTGTGGGGGGTCGAGACCCAGTACTTC.

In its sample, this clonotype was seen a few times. In DNA, the CDR3 is TGTGCCAGTTCCGGGACAGGGGGCTCTGGGGCCAACGTCCTGACTTTC. It yields the protein CASSGTGGSGANVLTF. The V gene is TRBV7-9, the J gene TRBJ2-6; 11 positions agree with TRBD1. Germline CDR1 reads SEHNR; CDR2 reads FQNEAQ (reference sequence). This CDR3 comprises 16 residues. The junction had 4 bases not matched to a gene; V was cut back by 9 bases and J by 0 bases.

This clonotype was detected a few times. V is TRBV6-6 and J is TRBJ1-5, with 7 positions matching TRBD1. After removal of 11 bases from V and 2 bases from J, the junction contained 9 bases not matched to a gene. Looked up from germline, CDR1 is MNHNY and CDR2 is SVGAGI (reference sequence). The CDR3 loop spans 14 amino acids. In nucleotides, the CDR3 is TGTGCCTCTAAGAACAGGGGAGGCAATCAGCCCCAGCATTTT. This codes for CASKNRGGNQPQHF.

The CDR3 nucleotides are TGCAGTGCTATTGTTGAGGGCAATCAGCCCCAGCATTTT. Its translation is CSAIVEGNQPQHF. The chain combines TRBV20-1 with TRBJ1-5; D is ambiguous. The CDR3 is 13 residues long. Germline-derived CDR1 and CDR2 are DFQATT and SNEGSKA (reference sequence). V was clipped by 4 bases and J by 2 bases, with 9 bases between them.

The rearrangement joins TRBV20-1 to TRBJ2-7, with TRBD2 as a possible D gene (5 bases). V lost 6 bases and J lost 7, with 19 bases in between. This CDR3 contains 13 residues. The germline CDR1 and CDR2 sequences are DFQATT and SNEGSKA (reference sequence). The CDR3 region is CSAHRGSTREQYF. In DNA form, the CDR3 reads TGCAGTGCGCACCGGGGATCTACGAGAGAGCAGTACTTC.

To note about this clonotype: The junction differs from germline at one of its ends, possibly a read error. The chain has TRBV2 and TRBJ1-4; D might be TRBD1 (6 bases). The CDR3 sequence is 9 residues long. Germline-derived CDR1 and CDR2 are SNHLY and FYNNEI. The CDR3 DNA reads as TGTGCCAGCAGTGAGTGGCAGGGGTTT. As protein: CASSEWQGF.

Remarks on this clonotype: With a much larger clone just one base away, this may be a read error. As DNA, the CDR3 is TGTGCCATCAGTGCCGGTCTAGCGGGAGGGGGTTACTTC. It specifies CAISAGLAGGGYF. V is TRBV10-3 and J is TRBJ2-7, with TRBD2 matching 12 bases. In germline, CDR1 is ENHRY, CDR2 SYGVKD. The CDR3 contains 13 residues. The V and J ends lost 4 bases and 13 bases, in that order; junction bases with no gene match: 8.

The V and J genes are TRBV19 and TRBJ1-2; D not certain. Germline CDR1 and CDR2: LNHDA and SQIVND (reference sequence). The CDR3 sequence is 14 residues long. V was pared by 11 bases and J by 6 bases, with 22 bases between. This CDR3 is CASQVANSINGYTF. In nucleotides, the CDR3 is TGTGCCTCCCAAGTCGCAAACAGCATTAATGGCTACACCTTC.

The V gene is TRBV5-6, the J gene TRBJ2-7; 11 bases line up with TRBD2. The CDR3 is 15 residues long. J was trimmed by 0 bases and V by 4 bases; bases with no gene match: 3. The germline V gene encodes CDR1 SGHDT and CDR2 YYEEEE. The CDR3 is CASSTSGGASYEQYF. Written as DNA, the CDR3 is TGTGCCAGCAGCACTAGCGGGGGAGCCTCCTACGAGCAGTACTTC.

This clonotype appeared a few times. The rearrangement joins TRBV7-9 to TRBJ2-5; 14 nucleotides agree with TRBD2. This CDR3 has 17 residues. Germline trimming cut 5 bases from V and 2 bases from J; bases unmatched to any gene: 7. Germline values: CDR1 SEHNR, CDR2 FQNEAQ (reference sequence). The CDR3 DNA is TGTGCCAGCAGCACGGGACTAGCGGGAGTGAGGCAAGAGACCCAGTACTTC. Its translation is CASSTGLAGVRQETQYF.

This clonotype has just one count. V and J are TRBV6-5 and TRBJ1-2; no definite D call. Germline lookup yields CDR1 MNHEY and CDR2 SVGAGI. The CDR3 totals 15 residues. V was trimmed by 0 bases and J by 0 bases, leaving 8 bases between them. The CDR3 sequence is CASSYSLSSNYGYTF. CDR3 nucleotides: TGTGCCAGCAGTTACTCGCTCAGTTCTAACTATGGCTACACCTTC.

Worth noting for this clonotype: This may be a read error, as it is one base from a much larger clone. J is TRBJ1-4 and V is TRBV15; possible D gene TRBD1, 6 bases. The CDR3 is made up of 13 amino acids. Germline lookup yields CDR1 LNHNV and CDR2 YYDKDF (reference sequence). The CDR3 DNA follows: TGTGTCACCAGGGGAGGCCCCAATGAAAAACTGTTTTTT. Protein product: CVTRGGPNEKLFF.

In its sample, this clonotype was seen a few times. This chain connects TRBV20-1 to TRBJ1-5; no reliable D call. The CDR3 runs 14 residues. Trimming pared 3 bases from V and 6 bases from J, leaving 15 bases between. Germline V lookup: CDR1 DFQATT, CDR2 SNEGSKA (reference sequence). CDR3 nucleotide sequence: TGCAGTGCTAGCGTCGGGTTTTCCCGTCAGCCCCAGCATTTT. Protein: CSASVGFSRQPQHF.

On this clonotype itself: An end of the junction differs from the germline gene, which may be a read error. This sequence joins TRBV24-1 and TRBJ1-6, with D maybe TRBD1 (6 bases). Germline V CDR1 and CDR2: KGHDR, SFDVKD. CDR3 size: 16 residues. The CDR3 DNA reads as TGTGCCAGCAGTTCTACAGGGTTGGTAACGGGGTCACCCCTCCACTTT. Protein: CASSSTGLVTGSPLHF.

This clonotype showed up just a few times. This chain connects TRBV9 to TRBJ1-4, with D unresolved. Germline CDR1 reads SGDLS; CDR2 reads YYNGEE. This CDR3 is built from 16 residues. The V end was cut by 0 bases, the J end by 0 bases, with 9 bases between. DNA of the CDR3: TGTGCCAGCAGCGTAGGAGCTACCTCAACTAATGAAAAACTGTTTTTT. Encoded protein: CASSVGATSTNEKLFF.

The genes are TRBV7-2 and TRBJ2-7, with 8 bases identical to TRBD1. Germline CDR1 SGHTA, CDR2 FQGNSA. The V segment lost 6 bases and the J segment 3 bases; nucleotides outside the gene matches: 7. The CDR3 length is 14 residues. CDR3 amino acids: CASRQGQENYEQYF. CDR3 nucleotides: TGTGCCAGCAGACAGGGACAGGAGAACTACGAGCAGTACTTC.

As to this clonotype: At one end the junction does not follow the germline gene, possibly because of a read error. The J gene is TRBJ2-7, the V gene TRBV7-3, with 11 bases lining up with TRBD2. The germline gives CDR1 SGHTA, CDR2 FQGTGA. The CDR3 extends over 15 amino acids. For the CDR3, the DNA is TGCGCCAGCAGCCCGCTAGCGGGAGGCGCGTGGGAGCAGTACTTC. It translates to CASSPLAGGAWEQYF. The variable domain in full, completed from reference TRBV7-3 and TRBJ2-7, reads GAGVSQTPSNKVTEKGKYVELRCDPISGHTALYWYRQSLGQGPEFLIYFQGTGAADDSGLPNDRFFAVRPEGSVSTLKIQRTERGDSAVYLCASSPLAGGAWEQYFGPGTRLTVT.

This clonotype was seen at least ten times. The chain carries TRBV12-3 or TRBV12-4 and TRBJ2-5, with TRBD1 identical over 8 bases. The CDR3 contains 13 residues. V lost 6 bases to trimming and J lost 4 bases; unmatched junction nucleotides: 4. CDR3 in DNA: TGTGCCAGCAGATCGGACAGGGCAGAGACCCAGTACTTC. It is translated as CASRSDRAETQYF.

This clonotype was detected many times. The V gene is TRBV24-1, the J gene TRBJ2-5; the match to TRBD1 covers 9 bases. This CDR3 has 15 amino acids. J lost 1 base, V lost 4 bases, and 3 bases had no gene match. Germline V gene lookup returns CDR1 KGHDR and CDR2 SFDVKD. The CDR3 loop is CATSEQDRGQETQYF. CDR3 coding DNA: TGTGCCACCAGTGAGCAGGACAGGGGCCAAGAGACCCAGTACTTC.

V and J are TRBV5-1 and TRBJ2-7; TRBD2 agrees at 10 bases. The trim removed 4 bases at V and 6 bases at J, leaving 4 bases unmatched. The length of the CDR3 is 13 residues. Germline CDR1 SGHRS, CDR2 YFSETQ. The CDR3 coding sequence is TGCGCCAGCAGCCCACTAGCGGGGACCGAGCAGTACTTC. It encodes CASSPLAGTEQYF.

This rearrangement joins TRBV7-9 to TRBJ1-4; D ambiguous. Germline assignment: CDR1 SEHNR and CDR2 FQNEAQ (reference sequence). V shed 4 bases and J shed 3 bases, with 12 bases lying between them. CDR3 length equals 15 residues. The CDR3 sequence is CASSYSFGANEKLFF. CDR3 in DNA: TGTGCCAGCAGCTACTCCTTTGGGGCTAATGAAAAACTGTTTTTT.